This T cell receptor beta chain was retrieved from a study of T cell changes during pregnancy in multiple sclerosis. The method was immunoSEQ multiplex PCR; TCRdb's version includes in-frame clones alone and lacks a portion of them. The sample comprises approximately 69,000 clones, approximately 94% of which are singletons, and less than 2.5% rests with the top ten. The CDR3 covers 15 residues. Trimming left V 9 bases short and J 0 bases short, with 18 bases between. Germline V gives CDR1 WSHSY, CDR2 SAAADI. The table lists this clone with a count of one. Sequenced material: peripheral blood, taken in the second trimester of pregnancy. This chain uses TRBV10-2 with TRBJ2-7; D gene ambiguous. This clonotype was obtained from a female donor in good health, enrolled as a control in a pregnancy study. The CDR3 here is CASIADPKNSYEQYF. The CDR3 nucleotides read TGCGCCAGTATCGCGGATCCGAAAAACTCCTACGAGCAGTACTTC.